These T cell receptor beta chains were read from a single sample in a study of T-cell reconstitution after alpha-beta-depleted transplantation in children. MiXCR, applied by TCRdb to the PCR reads, yields one record per CDR3 protein. The data contain approximately 500,000 distinct CDR3 sequences, 8% to 11% of them seen just once; the ten biggest clones take up around 2%. The material sequenced was PBMCs, taken before TCRalphabeta/CD19-depleted stem cell transplant. Source of these receptors: a child aged 2-15 years with inherited bone marrow failure, due to receive a stem cell transplant. Both conserved end residues are part of each CDR3. Each record gives: J gene, V gene, clone size, D gene, CDR3 length, CDR3 DNA, CDR3 protein. The D gene is left open where the match is weak. For some rows the clone size is stated as once, few or many, or as a class when expanded; others skip it.

j_gene: TRBJ2-5
v_gene: TRBV7-7
abundance: many
d_gene: TRBD2
len: 14
CDR3nt: TGTGCTAGCAGCCCCGGGGGGTACCAAGAGACCCAGTACTTC
CDR3aa: CASSPGGYQETQYF

j_gene: TRBJ2-7
v_gene: TRBV29-1
abundance: many
d_gene: .
len: 13
CDR3nt: TGCAGCGTTGAAGTTGGACGCCTGAGCGAGCAGTACTTC
CDR3aa: CSVEVGRLSEQYF

j_gene: TRBJ2-1
v_gene: TRBV29-1
abundance: many
d_gene: TRBD2
len: 12
CDR3nt: TGCAGCGTCGGGACTAGCGGCCAAAGGGAGTTCTTC
CDR3aa: CSVGTSGQREFF

j_gene: TRBJ2-5
v_gene: TRBV4-1
abundance: many
d_gene: .
len: 14
CDR3nt: TGCGCCAGCAGCCCGGTAGGGTTTGGAGAGACCCAGTACTTC
CDR3aa: CASSPVGFGETQYF

j_gene: TRBJ2-3
v_gene: TRBV5-1
abundance: many
d_gene: .
len: 13
CDR3nt: TGCGCCAGCAATAACCAGGGATCAGATACGCAGTATTTT
CDR3aa: CASNNQGSDTQYF

j_gene: TRBJ1-6
v_gene: TRBV4-3
abundance: many
d_gene: .
len: 14
CDR3nt: TGCGCCAGCAGCGAGAGGGGCTATAATTCACCCCTCCACTTT
CDR3aa: CASSERGYNSPLHF

j_gene: TRBJ1-2
v_gene: TRBV7-2
abundance: .
d_gene: .
len: 15
CDR3nt: TGTGCCAGCAGCTTAGCAGTCAGCACTAACTATGGCTACACCTTC
CDR3aa: CASSLAVSTNYGYTF

j_gene: TRBJ2-1
v_gene: TRBV20-1
abundance: few
d_gene: .
len: 16
CDR3nt: TGCAGTGCTAGAGTGCCGGGGAGTGATTCCTACAATGAGCAGTTCTTC
CDR3aa: CSARVPGSDSYNEQFF

j_gene: TRBJ2-1
v_gene: TRBV6-1
abundance: many
d_gene: TRBD2
len: 19
CDR3nt: TGTGCCAGCAGTGAAATAGGGACTAGCGGGAGCAGGAGGTACAATGAGCAGTTCTTC
CDR3aa: CASSEIGTSGSRRYNEQFF

j_gene: TRBJ2-1
v_gene: TRBV24-1
abundance: many
d_gene: .
len: 16
CDR3nt: TGTGCCACCCAAAGCCCGGGGCGAGCGTATTACAATGAGCAGTTCTTC
CDR3aa: CATQSPGRAYYNEQFF

j_gene: TRBJ2-2
v_gene: TRBV24-1
abundance: many
d_gene: .
len: 12
CDR3nt: TGTGCCACCTCAGGGTCCACCGGGGAGCTGTTTTTT
CDR3aa: CATSGSTGELFF

j_gene: TRBJ2-1
v_gene: TRBV15
abundance: few
d_gene: TRBD1
len: 15
CDR3nt: TGTGCCACCAGCAGAGGGACAGGGTCCTACAATGAGCAGTTCTTC
CDR3aa: CATSRGTGSYNEQFF

j_gene: TRBJ2-1
v_gene: TRBV5-1
abundance: few
d_gene: TRBD1
len: 15
CDR3nt: TGCGCCAGCAGCTCAGGGGGTCCCCCCTACAATGAGCAGTTCTTC
CDR3aa: CASSSGGPPYNEQFF

j_gene: TRBJ1-2
v_gene: TRBV7-9
abundance: few
d_gene: .
len: 15
CDR3nt: TGTGCCAGCAGCTTAAACAAGGGTTCCACGACTGGCTACACCTTC
CDR3aa: CASSLNKGSTTGYTF

j_gene: TRBJ2-1
v_gene: TRBV9
abundance: .
d_gene: .
len: 14
CDR3nt: TGTGCCAGCAGCGGCCCGGGTCCCTACAATGAGCAGTTCTTC
CDR3aa: CASSGPGPYNEQFF

j_gene: TRBJ1-1
v_gene: TRBV19
abundance: .
d_gene: .
len: 14
CDR3nt: TGTGCCAGTAGTATTCAGGGATTTAACACTGAAGCTTTCTTT
CDR3aa: CASSIQGFNTEAFF

j_gene: TRBJ2-7
v_gene: TRBV28
abundance: many
d_gene: TRBD1
len: 15
CDR3nt: TGTGCCAGCAGTCCTTGGACAGGGACAGTCTACGAGCAGTACTTC
CDR3aa: CASSPWTGTVYEQYF

j_gene: TRBJ2-3
v_gene: TRBV5-6
abundance: many
d_gene: .
len: 18
CDR3nt: TGTGCCAGCAGCTTGGCAATAAGGCCGAGAATGGGTTCAGATACGCAGTATTTT
CDR3aa: CASSLAIRPRMGSDTQYF

j_gene: TRBJ1-2
v_gene: TRBV5-1
abundance: many
d_gene: TRBD1
len: 14
CDR3nt: TGCGCCAGCAGCTCCGAACAGGGGTACTATGGCTACACCTTC
CDR3aa: CASSSEQGYYGYTF

j_gene: TRBJ2-2
v_gene: TRBV11-2
abundance: many
d_gene: .
len: 13
CDR3nt: TGTGCCAGCAACGGCCTGGGCACCGGGGAGCTGTTTTTT
CDR3aa: CASNGLGTGELFF

j_gene: TRBJ2-7
v_gene: TRBV9
abundance: many
d_gene: TRBD2
len: 14
CDR3nt: TGTGCCAGCAGCGTAGACCCTAGCGGTTACGAGCAGTACTTC
CDR3aa: CASSVDPSGYEQYF

j_gene: TRBJ2-7
v_gene: TRBV5-1
abundance: many
d_gene: .
len: 15
CDR3nt: TGCGCCAGCAGCTTGGAGTCGGCTCTCAGGTACGAGCAGTACTTC
CDR3aa: CASSLESALRYEQYF

j_gene: TRBJ2-7
v_gene: TRBV15
abundance: many
d_gene: TRBD2
len: 14
CDR3nt: TGTGCCACCAGCCGGAAAGCGGGGCAGGCAGTGCAGTACTTC
CDR3aa: CATSRKAGQAVQYF

j_gene: TRBJ2-1
v_gene: TRBV7-2
abundance: many
d_gene: .
len: 15
CDR3nt: TGTGCCAGCAGCTTTACACATAGCTCCTACAATGAGCAGTTCTTC
CDR3aa: CASSFTHSSYNEQFF

j_gene: TRBJ2-2
v_gene: TRBV25-1
abundance: many
d_gene: TRBD2
len: 19
CDR3nt: TGTGCCAGCAGTGAATACGCCGGGACTAGCGGGCAGAACACCGGGGAGCTGTTTTTT
CDR3aa: CASSEYAGTSGQNTGELFF

j_gene: TRBJ2-7
v_gene: TRBV11-1
abundance: .
d_gene: TRBD1
len: 18
CDR3nt: TGTGCCAGCAGCCATACCGAAACTACCGGGACAGCGACCTACGAGCAGTACTTC
CDR3aa: CASSHTETTGTATYEQYF

j_gene: TRBJ2-5
v_gene: TRBV11-2
abundance: .
d_gene: .
len: 18
CDR3nt: TGTGCCAGCAGCTTAAAGGGATTTAACGCCGGTACGGGGGAGACCCAGTACTTC
CDR3aa: CASSLKGFNAGTGETQYF

j_gene: TRBJ2-1
v_gene: TRBV18
abundance: many
d_gene: .
len: 13
CDR3nt: TGTGCCAGCTCACCCACCGAATACAATGAGCAGTTCTTC
CDR3aa: CASSPTEYNEQFF

j_gene: TRBJ2-7
v_gene: TRBV6-5
abundance: many
d_gene: .
len: 14
CDR3nt: TGTGCCAGCAGTTACTCGCACAGGGCCTACGAGCAGTACTTC
CDR3aa: CASSYSHRAYEQYF

j_gene: TRBJ2-1
v_gene: TRBV7-9
abundance: many
d_gene: TRBD2
len: 16
CDR3nt: TGTGCCAGCAGCCCGACTAGCGGACATCCCTACAATGAGCAGTTCTTC
CDR3aa: CASSPTSGHPYNEQFF

j_gene: TRBJ2-2
v_gene: TRBV6-5
abundance: many
d_gene: .
len: 15
CDR3nt: TGTGCCAGCAGGCCGGGACGCCCAGGGACCGGGGAGCTGTTTTTT
CDR3aa: CASRPGRPGTGELFF

j_gene: TRBJ2-1
v_gene: TRBV5-1
abundance: .
d_gene: .
len: 16
CDR3nt: TGCGCCAGCAGCACCACCACTCCTAGCTCCTACAATGAGCAGTTCTTC
CDR3aa: CASSTTTPSSYNEQFF

j_gene: TRBJ2-5
v_gene: TRBV20-1
abundance: many
d_gene: .
len: 13
CDR3nt: TGCAGTGCTATCAAGGGGGTCCAAGAGACCCAGTACTTC
CDR3aa: CSAIKGVQETQYF

j_gene: TRBJ1-2
v_gene: TRBV27
abundance: many
d_gene: .
len: 13
CDR3nt: TGTGCCAGCAGTTCCTACAGGGACTATGGCTACACCTTC
CDR3aa: CASSSYRDYGYTF

j_gene: TRBJ1-5
v_gene: TRBV20-1
abundance: many
d_gene: .
len: 14
CDR3nt: TGCAGTGCTAGAGTTGCCCATAGCAATCAGCCCCAGCATTTT
CDR3aa: CSARVAHSNQPQHF

j_gene: TRBJ1-3
v_gene: TRBV2
abundance: many
d_gene: .
len: 16
CDR3nt: TGTGCCAGCAGTGGGCGTAGGGCGGTCTCTGGAAACACCATATATTTT
CDR3aa: CASSGRRAVSGNTIYF